This TCR beta chain was sequenced in a study of T-cell reconstitution after alpha-beta-depleted transplantation in children. The V and J ends lost 3 bases and 2 bases respectively, with 10 bases between them. The CDR3 extends over 14 amino acids. Per germline, CDR1 MGHRA and CDR2 YSYEKL. A TCRbeta library incorporating unique molecular identifiers was prepared. TCRdb redid the calling of the PCR reads with MiXCR, one entry per CDR3 protein. The sample includes fewer than 550,000 distinct CDR3 sequences, over 9.5% seen only once; the top ten take 11% to 15%. This specimen consisted of PBMCs, mostly from graft donor cells, obtained 180 days after TCRalphabeta/CD19-depleted stem cell transplant. This receptor was obtained from a female patient aged 2-15 years who had a stem cell transplant for aplastic anemia, so the T cells may come from the graft donor. This sequence joins TRBV4-1 and TRBJ1-1; D ambiguous. CDR3 DNA sequence: TGCGCCAGCAGCCATAAGCAGGCCAACACTGAAGCTTTCTTT. As protein: CASSHKQANTEAFF.